There are a few counts of the clone carrying this T cell receptor beta chain. A read error may be the cause here, since a much bigger clone is one base away. Germline-derived CDR1 and CDR2 are SGHRS and YFSETQ. The CDR3 has 13 amino acids. TCR beta cDNA was made from around 460 ng total RNA with a constant-region primer. Libraries of TCR beta came from three nested multiplex PCR rounds with slightly modified ARM-PCR. For around 10 cycles apiece, the opening two PCR rounds ran with TRBV1-TRBV30 forward primers and a C-beta reverse primer. TCRdb re-derived calls from the multiplex PCR reads in MiXCR, one entry per CDR3 protein. The sample has fewer than 350,000 distinct CDR3 sequences, almost 65% seen once. The sample is drawn from a study of tumor-infiltrating lymphocytes in primary liver carcinoma. RNA was extracted from whole blood without cell sorting, alongside germline DNA.

Sequenced: peripheral blood. This sequence was found in a man in his forties or fifties with primary liver carcinoma and hepatitis B virus infection. V is TRBV5-1 and J is TRBJ2-7; tentatively, D is TRBD2 (6 bases). CDR3 coding DNA: TGCGCCAGCAGTTCTAGCGCCGGCTACGAGCAGCACTTC. Translating it yields CASSSSAGYEQHF.